Given below is one T cell receptor beta chain in context. These data originate in a study of CD8+CD57+ T cells in acquired aplastic anemia. Germline V CDR1 and CDR2: SNHLY, FYNNEI. The CDR3 has 14 residues. V dropped 3 bases and J dropped 3 bases, with 10 bases sitting between them. Whoever was chosen for sequencing had shown CD8+CD57+ cell expansion by flow cytometry. The TCR beta profiling, which covered VDJ combination and CDR3 sequence, was carried out using genomic DNA as the template. From the reads, TCRdb called clonotypes with MiXCR, one entry per CDR3 protein. The data contain over 150,000 distinct CDR3 sequences, around half of them singletons.

The clonotype originates from a human donor with aplastic anemia. The specimen sequenced was sorted CD4+, CD8+, or CD8+CD57+ T cells (not recorded which) from PBMCs. The rearrangement uses TRBV2 and TRBJ2-3; no definite D call. The CDR3 region is CASSEGIRTDTQYF. Here the CDR3 DNA reads TGTGCCAGCAGTGAGGGTATACGTACAGATACGCAGTATTTT.